Listed below are T cell receptor beta chains from one sample, sequenced in a study of CD8+CD57+ T cells in acquired aplastic anemia. TCRdb re-derived calls from the reads in MiXCR, one entry per CDR3 protein. The sample consists of about 160,000 distinct CDR3 sequences, around 52% of them appearing once. Sequenced: sorted CD4+, CD8+, or CD8+CD57+ T cells (not recorded which) from PBMCs. The origin of the receptors is a human donor with aplastic anemia. The CDR3 runs from the conserved cysteine through the conserved F or W. Each record gives: J gene, V gene, D gene, clone size, CDR3 DNA, CDR3 protein. D genes are given only for firm matches. Expanded clones are given a class, and other clones once, few, many or no size at all.

J: TRBJ2-2
V: TRBV6-4
D: .
size: few
DNA: TGTGCCAGCAGAGAGCAGAACACCGGGGAGCTGTTTTTT
CDR3: CASREQNTGELFF

J: TRBJ1-2
V: TRBV5-6
D: TRBD1
size: .
DNA: TGTGCCAGCAGCCTCGGGCAGGGGGCGAGGGGCTACACCTTC
CDR3: CASSLGQGARGYTF

J: TRBJ2-2
V: TRBV5-1
D: TRBD1
size: .
DNA: TGCGCCAGCACCCCGCCGGGACAGGGAAACACCGGGGAGCTGTTTTTT
CDR3: CASTPPGQGNTGELFF

J: TRBJ2-5
V: TRBV7-6
D: TRBD2
size: few
DNA: TGTGCCAGCAGCTTAGCGGCTAGCGGGGGGGATCCCCTGGAGACCCAGTACTTC
CDR3: CASSLAASGGDPLETQYF

J: TRBJ2-1
V: TRBV25-1
D: TRBD2
size: many
DNA: TGTGCCAGCAGTGAACTAAGACTAGCGGGAGTGGATGAGCAGTTCTTC
CDR3: CASSELRLAGVDEQFF

J: TRBJ2-2
V: TRBV24-1
D: .
size: .
DNA: TGTGCCACCAGTGATTTAAGAGCGGGGGAGCTGTTTTTT
CDR3: CATSDLRAGELFF

J: TRBJ2-6
V: TRBV29-1
D: .
size: few
DNA: TGCAGCGTTGGAGGGGATGGGGCCAACGTCCTGACTTTC
CDR3: CSVGGDGANVLTF

J: TRBJ2-3
V: TRBV20-1
D: .
size: .
DNA: TGCAGTGCGACAAAACCGCCTAGTTGGCGGGATAGCACAGATACGCAGTATTTT
CDR3: CSATKPPSWRDSTDTQYF

J: TRBJ1-2
V: TRBV29-1
D: .
size: .
DNA: TGCAGCGCTGCGGAAAGGAACTATGGCTACACCTTC
CDR3: CSAAERNYGYTF

J: TRBJ1-2
V: TRBV29-1
D: .
size: .
DNA: TGCAGCGTTGGGAACCTCAATGAGGGCTACACCTTC
CDR3: CSVGNLNEGYTF

J: TRBJ1-1
V: TRBV2
D: .
size: few
DNA: TGTGCCAGCAGAGAGTTTACAGTTCCGAACACTGAAGCTTTCTTT
CDR3: CASREFTVPNTEAFF

J: TRBJ1-2
V: TRBV19
D: .
size: .
DNA: TGTGCCAGTAGCCCCGGGGGGGACTATGGCTACACCTTC
CDR3: CASSPGGDYGYTF

J: TRBJ2-2
V: TRBV7-2
D: .
size: .
DNA: TGTGCCAGCAGCTTAGCTTGGGTCGGGGAGCTGTTTTTT
CDR3: CASSLAWVGELFF

J: TRBJ2-3
V: TRBV24-1
D: .
size: .
DNA: TGTGCCACCAGAGGAAGTCTGAACACAGATACGCAGTATTTT
CDR3: CATRGSLNTDTQYF

J: TRBJ2-7
V: TRBV2
D: .
size: .
DNA: TGTGCCAGCAGTGTCCGACAGAGCTCCTACGAGCAGTACTTC
CDR3: CASSVRQSSYEQYF

J: TRBJ1-3
V: TRBV7-9
D: .
size: many
DNA: TGTGCCAGCACGCTTTCGTCTGGAAACACCATATATTTT
CDR3: CASTLSSGNTIYF

J: TRBJ1-1
V: TRBV2
D: TRBD1
size: .
DNA: TGTGCCAGCATGATGGAAGGACAGGGGGAAGCTTTCTTT
CDR3: CASMMEGQGEAFF

J: TRBJ1-2
V: TRBV10-2
D: .
size: .
DNA: TGCGCCAGCAGTGATGGACTGGGCTACACCTTC
CDR3: CASSDGLGYTF

J: TRBJ2-7
V: TRBV6-5
D: .
size: .
DNA: TGTGCCAGCAGTTCACTCCCGTTCTACGAGCAGTACTTC
CDR3: CASSSLPFYEQYF

J: TRBJ2-6
V: TRBV5-1
D: .
size: many
DNA: TGCGCCAGCAGCTTGGGGGGGTACTCTGGGGCCAACGTCCTGACTTTC
CDR3: CASSLGGYSGANVLTF

J: TRBJ1-5
V: TRBV2
D: .
size: .
DNA: TGTGCCAGCAGACTCTTAGGGAATAGCAATCAGCCCCAGCATTTT
CDR3: CASRLLGNSNQPQHF

J: TRBJ2-6
V: TRBV10-3
D: .
size: many
DNA: TGTGCCATCATGGGCTTTGGCCCGTCCTCCTCTGGGGCCAACGTCCTGACTTTC
CDR3: CAIMGFGPSSSGANVLTF

J: TRBJ1-6
V: TRBV12-3/TRBV12-4
D: .
size: few
DNA: TGTGCCAGCACGACAGGTCTGGGTGATTCACCCCTCCACTTT
CDR3: CASTTGLGDSPLHF

J: TRBJ2-1
V: TRBV19
D: TRBD2
size: once
DNA: TGTGCCAGTAGTATAGTTCCCTTTACTAGCGGGAGAGGCAATGAGCAGTTCTTC
CDR3: CASSIVPFTSGRGNEQFF

J: TRBJ1-2
V: TRBV5-1
D: .
size: many
DNA: TGCGCCAGCAGCTTGGCAACGGTCCACGGGAACGAGGGCTACACCTTC
CDR3: CASSLATVHGNEGYTF

J: TRBJ1-2
V: TRBV19
D: .
size: .
DNA: TGTGCCAGTAGTATTATCCCTAACTATGGCTACACCTTC
CDR3: CASSIIPNYGYTF

J: TRBJ2-1
V: TRBV9
D: .
size: many
DNA: TGTGCCAGCAGCGTAAGTGGAGGGGGGCAGTTCTTC
CDR3: CASSVSGGGQFF

J: TRBJ1-6
V: TRBV7-9
D: .
size: .
DNA: TGTGCCAGCACCCCGGTTGAGGGAACTTCGTCACCCCTCCACTTT
CDR3: CASTPVEGTSSPLHF

J: TRBJ2-3
V: TRBV7-9
D: .
size: .
DNA: TGTGCCAGCAGCCGTAGGGGCCGGGAGGATACGCAGTATTTT
CDR3: CASSRRGREDTQYF

J: TRBJ1-1
V: TRBV5-6
D: .
size: .
DNA: TGTGCCAGTAGCAGGTGGAACACTGAAGCTTTCTTT
CDR3: CASSRWNTEAFF

J: TRBJ1-4
V: TRBV12-3/TRBV12-4
D: .
size: .
DNA: TGTGCCAGCAGTCCAACCGACCGATGGAATGAAAAACTGTTTTTT
CDR3: CASSPTDRWNEKLFF

J: TRBJ2-5
V: TRBV13
D: .
size: many
DNA: TGTGCCAGCAGCTCCGAAGAGACCCAGTACTTC
CDR3: CASSSEETQYF

J: TRBJ2-7
V: TRBV7-9
D: .
size: many
DNA: TGTGCCAGCAGCGGGAATGACTGGGAGCAGTACTTC
CDR3: CASSGNDWEQYF

J: TRBJ1-2
V: TRBV4-3
D: .
size: few
DNA: TGCGCCAGCAGCCAAGATCCTATCTGGACGGCGGCTAACTATGGCTACACCTTC
CDR3: CASSQDPIWTAANYGYTF

J: TRBJ2-7
V: TRBV7-6
D: .
size: .
DNA: TGTGCCAGCAGCCCCGACCACTACGAGCAGTACTTC
CDR3: CASSPDHYEQYF

J: TRBJ2-1
V: TRBV20-1
D: TRBD2
size: .
DNA: TGCAGTGCTACGGGACTAGCGGGAGTAGGTGAGCAGTTCTTC
CDR3: CSATGLAGVGEQFF

J: TRBJ2-5
V: TRBV7-8
D: .
size: many
DNA: TGTGCCAGCAGACCACACCCAGCGGAGGTGGGATCCCAAGAGACCCAGTACTTC
CDR3: CASRPHPAEVGSQETQYF

J: TRBJ2-2
V: TRBV4-2
D: .
size: many
DNA: TGTGCCAGCAGCCAACTAACCGGGGAGCTGTTTTTT
CDR3: CASSQLTGELFF

J: TRBJ2-1
V: TRBV19
D: .
size: .
DNA: TGTGCCAGTAGTATAATCGATGAGCAGTTCTTC
CDR3: CASSIIDEQFF

J: TRBJ2-7
V: TRBV18
D: .
size: many
DNA: TGTGCCAGCTCACCTAACGACACCTACGAGCAGTACTTC
CDR3: CASSPNDTYEQYF

J: TRBJ2-6
V: TRBV2
D: TRBD2
size: .
DNA: TGTGCCAGCACCTTCGGCGGACTAGCGGGAGACTCAAGCTCTGGGGCCAACGTCCTGACTTTC
CDR3: CASTFGGLAGDSSSGANVLTF

J: TRBJ2-1
V: TRBV5-6
D: .
size: many
DNA: TGTGCCAGCAGCTTGAGACGCAACAATGAGCAGTTCTTC
CDR3: CASSLRRNNEQFF

J: TRBJ2-7
V: TRBV24-1
D: TRBD1
size: .
DNA: TGTGCCACCAGCGATATAGGACAGGGGGCCTCCTACGGGCAGTACTTC
CDR3: CATSDIGQGASYGQYF

J: TRBJ2-7
V: TRBV19
D: .
size: few
DNA: TGTGCCAGTAGTATATTGCACAGGGAGGTGTACGAGCAGTACTTC
CDR3: CASSILHREVYEQYF

J: TRBJ1-2
V: TRBV11-1
D: TRBD1
size: .
DNA: TGTGCCAGCAGCTTAGGGTCGGGACAGGAGTACTATGGCTACACCTTC
CDR3: CASSLGSGQEYYGYTF

J: TRBJ2-7
V: TRBV6-1
D: .
size: many
DNA: TGTGCCAGCGCCCCCACCCAAGCCTACGAGCAGTACTTC
CDR3: CASAPTQAYEQYF

J: TRBJ1-1
V: TRBV5-4
D: TRBD1
size: few
DNA: TGTGCCAGCAGCTTGGTCCAGGGACAGGGGATTGACACTGAAGCTTTCTTT
CDR3: CASSLVQGQGIDTEAFF

J: TRBJ1-1
V: TRBV7-3
D: TRBD1
size: many
DNA: TGTGCCAGCAGCCCCGGGACAGGGGAAGAAGCTTTCTTT
CDR3: CASSPGTGEEAFF

J: TRBJ2-2
V: TRBV2
D: TRBD1
size: once
DNA: TGTGCCAGCAGTGAAGTCACAGGGGGCACCGGGGAGCTGTTTTTT
CDR3: CASSEVTGGTGELFF

J: TRBJ2-2
V: TRBV4-3
D: TRBD2
size: few
DNA: TGCGCCAGCAGCCAAGATGAAGCGGGGGGGAACACCGGGGAGCTGTTTTTT
CDR3: CASSQDEAGGNTGELFF

J: TRBJ1-5
V: TRBV7-9
D: .
size: .
DNA: TGTGCCAGCACCTCCCCCCAGCCCCAGCATTTT
CDR3: CASTSPQPQHF

J: TRBJ2-4
V: TRBV3-1
D: .
size: few
DNA: TGTGCCAGCAGCCCCCTGGGGCTAGCCAAAAACATTCAGTACTTC
CDR3: CASSPLGLAKNIQYF

J: TRBJ1-1
V: TRBV25-1
D: .
size: .
DNA: TGTGCCAGCAGCCAAGGAAGAGGGGTCCTGAACACTGAAGCTTTCTTT
CDR3: CASSQGRGVLNTEAFF

J: TRBJ1-1
V: TRBV15
D: .
size: .
DNA: TGTGCCACCAGCGTTTTACAGGGTAGGACTGAAGCTTTCTTT
CDR3: CATSVLQGRTEAFF

J: TRBJ2-7
V: TRBV12-1
D: .
size: .
DNA: TGTGCCAGCAGCTTTGCAGGTCTAGCGGACCCCTACGAGCAGTACTTC
CDR3: CASSFAGLADPYEQYF

J: TRBJ2-1
V: TRBV2
D: .
size: .
DNA: TGTGCCAGCAGCAGGGACGGTAACAATGAGCAGTTCTTC
CDR3: CASSRDGNNEQFF

J: TRBJ2-7
V: TRBV19
D: TRBD1
size: .
DNA: TGTGCCAGTACCACCGGGACAGGGAATGAGCAGTACTTC
CDR3: CASTTGTGNEQYF

J: TRBJ1-5
V: TRBV7-3
D: .
size: .
DNA: TGTGCCAGCAGCTTAGTGTCAGCAAATCAGCCCCAGCATTTT
CDR3: CASSLVSANQPQHF

J: TRBJ2-5
V: TRBV20-1
D: TRBD1
size: .
DNA: TGCAGTGCCAGGACAGGGGGCGAAGAGACCCAGTACTTC
CDR3: CSARTGGEETQYF

J: TRBJ2-3
V: TRBV12-3/TRBV12-4
D: .
size: many
DNA: TGTGCCAGCAGCCACGGGACTAGCACAGATACGCAGTATTTT
CDR3: CASSHGTSTDTQYF